This section outlines one TCR beta chain sequence together with its context. Per the original data handling: Scientists estimated how many nucleated cells there were by amplifying reference gene primers. Measured with immunoSEQ multiplex PCR; TCRdb has only the in-frame clones, and not every one. The V and J calls and the clone size are those of that table, but D and trimming were determined from the DNA. The sample has about 250,000 clones; about 91% are singletons. The record originates from a study of blood T cell repertoires in COVID-19. Clinical histories supplied by participants themselves formed the basis of cohort assignment. Germline CDR1 is LNHDA and CDR2 is SQIVND (reference sequence). The CDR3 length is 14 residues. The V end was cut by 3 bases, the J end by 5 bases, with 13 bases between.

Input material: PBMCs or T cells enriched from blood (not recorded which). This sequence was found in a woman aged 25 to 39 with acute COVID-19. This sequence joins TRBV19 and TRBJ1-1; D perhaps matches TRBD1 (5 bases). The CDR3 DNA reads as TGTGCCAGTAGTATCAACAGGCGAAGAACTGAAGCTTTCTTT. Translation gives CASSINRRRTEAFF.